These 11 T cell receptor beta chains share one sample of origin, sequenced in a study of regulatory T cells in long-lasting Graves disease. Time point in this sample: newly diagnosed GD, antithyroid drugs for less than 3 months. Extracted PBMC RNA gave rise to the TCR library. Arm-PCR of CDR3 regions and iRepertoire HTBI primers were used to build TCR beta libraries. In TCRdb, the multiplex PCR reads were re-called with MiXCR into one record per CDR3 protein. Of hundreds of thousands of distinct CDR3 sequences listed, about 13% are singletons. The sample was also linked to a second study, of T cells in Graves' hyperthyroidism and ophthalmopathy.

The sample was peripheral blood mononuclear cells (PBMCs), taken at new diagnosis, from a patient treated with antithyroid drugs. The receptors come from a man aged 25 to 45 with Graves disease.

This clonotype has more than one count but fewer than ten. The V gene is TRBV6-5, the J gene TRBJ1-3, with 9 nucleotides matching TRBD1. The CDR3 totals 16 residues. The V and J ends lost 2 bases and 0 bases, in that order; junction bases with no gene match: 2. CDR1 MNHEY and CDR2 SVGAGI come from the germline V gene. CDR3 amino acids: CASSYLDRGSGNTIYF. In DNA form, the CDR3 reads TGTGCCAGCAGTTACCTGGACAGGGGCTCTGGAAACACCATATATTTT.

This clonotype was counted many times. V is TRBV12-3 or TRBV12-4 and J is TRBJ2-1; D is unresolved. CDR3 length: 13 amino acids. Trimming cost V 7 bases and J 6 bases, with 13 bases left between them. CDR3 coding DNA: TGTGCCAGCACCTCTCCCGTTGCCAATGAGCAGTTCTTC. It specifies CASTSPVANEQFF.

This clonotype was observed at least ten times. The CDR3 DNA is TGTGCCACCAGGAGGACCGATCCCAACACCGGGGAGCTGTTTTTT. Its protein is CATRRTDPNTGELFF. The chain employs TRBV6-1 and TRBJ2-2, with D perhaps matching TRBD2 (5 bases). The CDR3 covers 15 residues. Deletions cut 10 bases from V and 2 bases from J, with 17 bases between. CDR1 is MNHNS, CDR2 SASEGT, per germline.

On this clonotype: A much larger clone sits a single nucleotide away, making a read error possible. The V call is TRBV5-1, the J call TRBJ2-7; 7 nucleotides match TRBD2. CDR1 is SGHRS and CDR2 is YFSETQ in the germline V gene. This CDR3 comprises 13 residues. This CDR3 reads CASMGGSVYDQYF. The CDR3 nucleotides read TGCGCCAGCATGGGCGGGAGTGTCTACGACCAGTACTTC.

This clonotype was seen at least ten times. The V call is TRBV12-3 or TRBV12-4, the J call TRBJ1-1; unclear D gene. Trimming pared 5 bases from V and 13 bases from J, leaving 14 bases between. CDR3 length: 11 residues. CDR3 protein: CASSLSTYSFF. In nucleotides, the CDR3 is TGTGCCAGCAGTCTGTCAACGTATAGTTTCTTT.

This sequence joins TRBV7-3 and TRBJ1-1; 8 nucleotides match TRBD1. This CDR3 has 14 amino acids. Germline lookup yields CDR1 SGHTA and CDR2 FQGTGA. The J segment lost 4 bases and the V segment lost 5 bases, leaving 6 bases of the junction unmatched. DNA of the CDR3: TGTGCCAGCAGCCGACAGGGACAGGCCACTGAAGCTTTCTTT. Its translation is CASSRQGQATEAFF. Using reference TRBV7-3 and TRBJ1-1 for the parts outside the CDR3, the full variable domain is GAGVSQTPSNKVTEKGKYVELRCDPISGHTALYWYRQSLGQGPEFLIYFQGTGAADDSGLPNDRFFAVRPEGSVSTLKIQRTERGDSAVYLCASSRQGQATEAFFGQGTRLTVV.

The CDR3 coding sequence is TGTGCCAGCAGCTCCCTAGGGGGTAGCGGGAGACGTAATGAGCAGTTCTTC. Translation: CASSSLGGSGRRNEQFF. This chain links TRBV7-9 with TRBJ2-1, with TRBD2 identical over 9 bases. The CDR3 covers 17 residues. After removal of 4 bases from V and 7 bases from J, the junction contained 14 bases not matched to a gene. Germline V gene lookup returns CDR1 SEHNR and CDR2 FQNEAQ (reference sequence).

In this sample, this clonotype turned up many times. V usage is TRBV20-1 and J usage is TRBJ2-1; possible D gene TRBD2, 5 bases. This CDR3 region has 14 residues. Trimming took 3 bases from V and 1 from J, leaving 10 bases between them. Germline values: CDR1 DFQATT, CDR2 SNEGSKA (reference sequence). Here the CDR3 reads CSARDLPSYNEQFF. CDR3 coding DNA: TGCAGTGCTAGGGACTTGCCGTCCTACAATGAGCAGTTCTTC.

This clonotype was counted many times. The CDR3 coding sequence is TGTGCCAGCAACCAGCGGAGCTCCTACAATGAGCAGTTCTTC. Translated, it gives CASNQRSSYNEQFF. This rearrangement joins TRBV28 to TRBJ2-1; D is possibly TRBD2 (5 bases). CDR1 and CDR2 from the germline V gene are MDHEN and SYDVKM. This CDR3 has 14 amino acids. Trimming stripped 7 bases from V and 0 bases from J, with 10 bases between.

This clonotype showed up many times. CDR3 amino acids: CASNFAGGLGANEQFF. The CDR3, as DNA: TGTGCCAGCAATTTCGCGGGGGGTTTAGGAGCCAATGAGCAGTTCTTC. The V call is TRBV2, the J call TRBJ2-1, with 8 bases that match TRBD2. CDR1 is SNHLY and CDR2 is FYNNEI in the germline V gene. The CDR3 consists of 16 residues. The V segment lost 7 bases and the J segment 6 bases; nucleotides outside the gene matches: 14.

This clonotype has a count of ten or more. The genes are TRBV5-1 and TRBJ2-7; 10 bases line up with TRBD1. The V gene's germline CDR1 is SGHRS and CDR2 YFSETQ. The CDR3 totals 15 residues. J lost 3 bases, V lost 0 bases, and 3 bases had no gene match. This CDR3 is CASSLDGTGVYEQYF. CDR3 DNA: TGCGCCAGCAGCTTGGATGGGACAGGGGTCTACGAGCAGTACTTC.